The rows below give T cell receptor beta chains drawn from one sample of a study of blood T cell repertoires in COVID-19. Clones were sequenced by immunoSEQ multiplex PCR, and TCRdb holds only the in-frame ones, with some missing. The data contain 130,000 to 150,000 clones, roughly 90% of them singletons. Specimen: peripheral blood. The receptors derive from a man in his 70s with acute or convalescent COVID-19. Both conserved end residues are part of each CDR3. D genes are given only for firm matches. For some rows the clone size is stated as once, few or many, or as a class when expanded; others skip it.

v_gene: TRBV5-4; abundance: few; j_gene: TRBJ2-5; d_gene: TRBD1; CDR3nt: TGTGCCAGCAGCGAGACAGGGAAGACCCAGTACTTC; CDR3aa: CASSETGKTQYF
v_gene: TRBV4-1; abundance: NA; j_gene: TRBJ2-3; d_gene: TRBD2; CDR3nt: TGCGCCAGCAGCCAATCTCTAGCGGATAGCACAGATACGCAGTATTTT; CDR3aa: CASSQSLADSTDTQYF
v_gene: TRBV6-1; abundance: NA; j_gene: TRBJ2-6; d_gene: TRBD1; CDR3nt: TGTGCCAGCAGTGAGACAGGGCTCGCGGCCAACGTCCTGACTTTC; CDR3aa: CASSETGLAANVLTF
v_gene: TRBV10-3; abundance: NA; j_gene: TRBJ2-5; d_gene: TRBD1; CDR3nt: TGTGCCATCAGTGAGTTGACAGGGGAAGAGACCCAGTACTTC; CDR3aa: CAISELTGEETQYF
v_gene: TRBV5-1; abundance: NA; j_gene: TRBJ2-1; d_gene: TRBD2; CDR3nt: TGCGCCAGCAGCTTGCCCCCGGGACTAGCGGGGGGGTACGACAATGAGCAGTTCTTC; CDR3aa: CASSLPPGLAGGYDNEQFF
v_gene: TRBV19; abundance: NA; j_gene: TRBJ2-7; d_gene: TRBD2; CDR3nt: TGTGCCAGTAGTATAAGTACTAGCGCTGCCTACGAGCAGTACTTC; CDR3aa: CASSISTSAAYEQYF
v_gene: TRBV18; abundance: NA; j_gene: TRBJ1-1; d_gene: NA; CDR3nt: TGTGCCAGCTCACCGATACTTGACACTGAAGCTTTCTTT; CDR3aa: CASSPILDTEAFF
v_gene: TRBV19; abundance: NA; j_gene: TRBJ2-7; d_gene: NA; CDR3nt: TGTGCCAGTAGCTACGCCGGGACTTCCACCCCCTACGAGCAGTACTTC; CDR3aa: CASSYAGTSTPYEQYF
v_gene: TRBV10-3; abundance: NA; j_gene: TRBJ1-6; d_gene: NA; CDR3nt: TGTGCCATCAGGGCAGGGCGATCGGACGGATCACCCCTCCACTTT; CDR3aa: CAIRAGRSDGSPLHF
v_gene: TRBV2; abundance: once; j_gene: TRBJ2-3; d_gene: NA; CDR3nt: TGTGCCAGCAGGTGGCGGGTTAACACAGATACGCAGTATTTT; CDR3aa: CASRWRVNTDTQYF
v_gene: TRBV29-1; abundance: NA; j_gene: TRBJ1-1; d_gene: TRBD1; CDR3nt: TGCAGCGTCAGGACAGGGTCTAACACTGAAGCTTTCTTT; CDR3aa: CSVRTGSNTEAFF
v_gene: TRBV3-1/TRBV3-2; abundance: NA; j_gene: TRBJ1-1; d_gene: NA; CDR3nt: TGTGCCAGCAGCCAAGGGGAGGGCACTGAAGCTTTCTTT; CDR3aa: CASSQGEGTEAFF
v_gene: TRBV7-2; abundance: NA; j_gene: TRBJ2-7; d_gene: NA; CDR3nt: TGTGCCAGCAGCTTAGGAGGTCCCTACGAGCAGTACTTC; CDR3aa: CASSLGGPYEQYF
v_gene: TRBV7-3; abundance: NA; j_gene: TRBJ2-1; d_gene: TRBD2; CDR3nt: TGTGCCAGCAGCCCATTAGCGGGAGGGGTCGATGAGCAGTTCTTC; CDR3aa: CASSPLAGGVDEQFF
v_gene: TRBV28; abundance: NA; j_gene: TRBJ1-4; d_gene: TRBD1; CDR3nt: TGTGCCAGCAGTCAACCCGACAGGGCGGCTGAAAAACTGTTTTTT; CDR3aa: CASSQPDRAAEKLFF
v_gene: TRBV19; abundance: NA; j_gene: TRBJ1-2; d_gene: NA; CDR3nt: TGTGCCAGTAGTTCAGGAGGGCTCTATGGCTACACCTTC; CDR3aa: CASSSGGLYGYTF
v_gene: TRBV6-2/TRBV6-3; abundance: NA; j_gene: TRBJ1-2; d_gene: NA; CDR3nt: TGTGCCAGCAGTTACGACAGGACTTGGTATGGCTACACCTTC; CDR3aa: CASSYDRTWYGYTF
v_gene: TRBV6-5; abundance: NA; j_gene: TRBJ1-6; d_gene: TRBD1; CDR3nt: TGTGCCAGCAGTTCCTTGACAGGGGGAGTTGTATCCCTCCACTTT; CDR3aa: CASSSLTGGVVSLHF